This is a list of T cell receptor beta chains from one sample in a study of blood T cell repertoires in COVID-19. The protocol was immunoSEQ multiplex PCR, while the TCRdb copy is restricted to in-frame clones and leaves out a portion. The table shows 300,000 to 350,000 clones, with 90% to 95% occurring only once. Sequenced: PBMCs or T cells enriched from blood (not recorded which). Receptor source: a woman in her 30s who had been exposed to COVID-19. Each CDR3 is given with its conserved first and last residue. Each record gives: V gene, J gene, clone size, D gene, CDR3 protein, CDR3 DNA. D genes are given only for firm matches. Clone size is shown for a subset of rows, as once, few, many or a class of expanded clone.

>TRBV7-9|TRBJ2-3|.|.
CASSLTGSTDTQYF
TGTGCCAGCAGCCTTACAGGGAGCACAGATACGCAGTATTTT
>TRBV6-1|TRBJ1-2|.|.
CASSEVGPAGGYTF
TGTGCCAGCAGTGAAGTCGGCCCTGCGGGAGGCTACACCTTC
>TRBV7-9|TRBJ1-1|.|.
CASSDGGTEAFF
TGTGCCAGCAGCGACGGGGGCACTGAAGCTTTCTTT
>TRBV9|TRBJ1-1|.|.
CASTGDERNTEAFF
TGTGCCAGCACAGGGGACGAAAGGAACACTGAAGCTTTCTTT
>TRBV21-1|TRBJ1-1|.|.
CASSKVGGSRREGGAPEAFF
TGTGCCAGCAGCAAAGTTGGAGGAAGCCGCCGCGAAGGGGGGGCTCCTGAAGCTTTCTTT
>TRBV11-2|TRBJ2-7|.|TRBD2
CASSLRRTSGGTSYEQYF
TGTGCCAGCAGCTTGCGAAGGACTAGCGGGGGGACTTCCTACGAGCAGTACTTC
>TRBV19|TRBJ1-5|few|.
CASSFPDGILQPQHF
TGTGCCAGTAGTTTCCCCGACGGGATTTTACAGCCCCAGCATTTT
>TRBV3-1/TRBV3-2|TRBJ1-2|.|.
CASSQGQLLNYGYTF
TGTGCCAGCAGCCAAGGACAGCTACTTAACTATGGCTACACCTTC
>TRBV18|TRBJ1-1|.|.
CASSPPAGNTEAFF
TGTGCCAGCTCACCCCCCGCGGGGAACACTGAAGCTTTCTTT
>TRBV9|TRBJ2-3|.|TRBD1
CASGGTGGTDTQYF
TGTGCCAGCGGGGGGACAGGGGGCACAGATACGCAGTATTTT
>TRBV18|TRBJ1-1|once|TRBD1
CASSPTTGDAGAFF
TGTGCCAGCTCACCAACGACAGGGGACGCTGGGGCTTTCTTT
>TRBV5-4|TRBJ1-3|.|.
CASSLEQGGNTIYF
TGTGCCAGCAGCTTGGAGCAGGGAGGAAACACCATATATTTT
>TRBV7-6|TRBJ1-1|.|.
CAVKGGPMNTEAFF
TGTGCCGTCAAGGGGGGGCCTATGAACACTGAAGCTTTCTTT
>TRBV30|TRBJ1-1|.|.
CAWSVTMNTEAFF
TGTGCCTGGAGTGTAACAATGAACACTGAAGCTTTCTTT
>TRBV7-3|TRBJ1-1|.|TRBD1
CASSLAGGHTEAFF
TGTGCCAGCAGCTTAGCAGGGGGTCACACTGAAGCTTTCTTT
>TRBV4-3|TRBJ2-7|.|TRBD2
CASSGRTSGGYEQYF
TGCGCCAGCAGCGGACGGACTAGCGGGGGCTACGAGCAGTACTTC
>TRBV5-4|TRBJ1-2|.|TRBD1
CASSSRRGQNFLYGYTF
TGTGCCAGCAGCTCCCGCAGGGGGCAAAATTTCCTCTATGGCTACACCTTC
>TRBV19|TRBJ1-2|.|.
CASSTSRQFSQRGYTF
TGTGCCAGTAGTACTTCCCGACAGTTTTCCCAGCGTGGCTACACCTTC
>TRBV18|TRBJ2-5|.|.
CASSPYKGDQETQYF
TGTGCCAGCTCACCGTACAAGGGGGATCAAGAGACCCAGTACTTC
>TRBV5-6|TRBJ1-5|.|.
CASSDSDRRYSNQPQHF
TGTGCCAGCAGCGACTCGGATCGGCGTTATAGCAATCAGCCCCAGCATTTT
>TRBV2|TRBJ2-3|.|.
CATLNTQYF
TGTGCCACCCTTAATACGCAGTATTTT
>TRBV11-2|TRBJ2-7|few|TRBD2
CASRHLGRGVYEQYF
TGTGCCAGCAGGCACCTGGGACGGGGGGTCTACGAGCAGTACTTC
>TRBV27|TRBJ2-5|.|.
CASSLGVGSETQYF
TGTGCCAGCAGTTTAGGAGTTGGGTCGGAGACCCAGTACTTC
>TRBV10-3|TRBJ1-1|.|.
CAISEPGRAGSDTEAFF
TGTGCCATCAGTGAGCCGGGCAGGGCGGGGTCGGACACTGAAGCTTTCTTT
>TRBV7-8|TRBJ1-3|.|.
CASSSVISGNTIYF
TGTGCCAGCAGCTCGGTCATCTCTGGAAACACCATATATTTT
>TRBV24-1|TRBJ2-5|.|.
CATSDSRRGGQETQYF
TGTGCCACCAGTGACTCGAGGCGGGGTGGCCAAGAGACCCAGTACTTC
>TRBV4-3|TRBJ2-1|.|.
CASSQNPRFDEQFF
TGCGCCAGCAGCCAAAACCCCCGGTTCGATGAGCAGTTCTTC
>TRBV5-4|TRBJ1-1|.|.
CASSLHKTEAFF
TGTGCCAGCAGCTTACATAAGACTGAAGCTTTCTTT
>TRBV4-3|TRBJ1-1|.|TRBD1
CASSQEVQGGITEAFF
TGCGCCAGCAGCCAAGAGGTACAGGGGGGAATCACTGAAGCTTTCTTT
>TRBV5-1|TRBJ2-3|.|.
CASSHELKTRTGTDTQYF
TGCGCCAGCAGCCACGAGTTAAAAACTAGAACCGGCACAGATACGCAGTATTTT
>TRBV5-4|TRBJ2-1|.|TRBD2
CASSSRTSGGYNEQFF
TGTGCCAGCAGCTCCCGGACTAGCGGGGGTTACAATGAGCAGTTCTTC
>TRBV6-6|TRBJ1-5|.|.
CASSGQNNQPQHF
TGTGCCAGCAGCGGACAGAACAATCAGCCCCAGCATTTT
>TRBV28|TRBJ2-3|.|TRBD1
CASSSGTGGASDTQYF
TGTGCCAGCAGTTCTGGGACAGGGGGCGCGTCAGATACGCAGTATTTT
>TRBV27|TRBJ2-1|many|TRBD2
CASRRGGLVNEQFF
TGTGCCAGCAGGCGGGGGGGGCTTGTAAATGAGCAGTTCTTC
>TRBV7-9|TRBJ2-1|many|TRBD2
CASSLANSGHNEQFF
TGTGCCAGCAGCTTAGCGAATAGCGGGCATAATGAGCAGTTCTTC
>TRBV7-9|TRBJ2-5|.|.
CASSLEGRGWETQYF
TGTGCCAGCAGCTTAGAGGGCAGGGGTTGGGAGACCCAGTACTTC
>TRBV5-1|TRBJ2-5|.|TRBD1
CASSRDRVQETQYF
TGCGCCAGCAGCCGAGACAGGGTTCAAGAGACCCAGTACTTC
>TRBV5-4|TRBJ2-3|once|.
CASSFSRGADTQYF
TGTGCCAGCAGCTTCAGCAGGGGTGCGGATACGCAGTATTTT
>TRBV2|TRBJ1-1|.|TRBD1
CASSAPSTGGAGAFF
TGTGCCAGCAGTGCACCCTCAACAGGGGGCGCGGGTGCTTTCTTT
>TRBV15|TRBJ1-5|.|.
CATSTGSNQPQHF
TGTGCCACCAGCACCGGTAGCAATCAGCCCCAGCATTTT
>TRBV27|TRBJ1-2|.|.
CASSLSRGDGYTF
TGTGCCAGCAGTTTATCACGGGGGGATGGCTACACCTTC
>TRBV27|TRBJ2-7|.|.
CASTFAGSYEFAF
TGTGCCAGCACCTTTGCAGGATCCTACGAGTTTGCTTTC
>TRBV6-4|TRBJ2-1|.|TRBD2
CASSPQRGLGEQFF
TGTGCCAGCAGCCCCCAGCGGGGCCTCGGTGAGCAGTTCTTC
>TRBV9|TRBJ1-4|.|TRBD1
CASRSGGPNEKLFF
TGTGCCAGCAGGTCAGGGGGTCCTAATGAAAAACTGTTTTTT
>TRBV7-2|TRBJ2-1|.|TRBD2
CASSLGRGGYNEQFF
TGTGCCAGCAGCTTAGGGCGGGGGGGCTACAATGAGCAGTTCTTC
>TRBV7-8|TRBJ1-2|.|.
CASSPGLTAGYGYTF
TGTGCCAGCAGCCCGGGTCTAACGGCGGGCTATGGCTACACCTTC
>TRBV18|TRBJ2-7|.|.
CASSLLQEYEQYF
TGTGCCAGCTCTTTATTACAGGAGTACGAGCAGTACTTC
>TRBV4-3|TRBJ2-7|.|TRBD1
CASSPDRAYEQYF
TGCGCCAGCAGCCCCGACAGGGCCTACGAGCAGTACTTC
>TRBV11-3|TRBJ2-1|.|TRBD2
CASSTRGGHNEQFF
TGTGCCAGCAGCACGCGGGGAGGGCACAATGAGCAGTTCTTC
>TRBV29-1|TRBJ2-3|.|TRBD1
CSVNRGRGTDTQYF
TGCAGCGTTAACAGGGGGAGAGGCACAGATACGCAGTATTTT
>TRBV10-3|TRBJ1-1|.|.
CAISATDSGTEAFF
TGTGCCATCAGTGCCACGGACTCGGGGACTGAAGCTTTCTTT
>TRBV4-3|TRBJ2-2|.|.
CASSATGNTGELFF
TGCGCCAGCAGCGCCACAGGGAACACCGGGGAGCTGTTTTTT
>TRBV5-4|TRBJ1-6|.|.
CASSFGGTIISLHF
TGTGCCAGCAGCTTTGGAGGGACCATCATATCCCTCCACTTT
>TRBV6-5|TRBJ2-5|.|.
CASQSQETQYF
TGTGCCAGCCAGTCCCAAGAGACCCAGTACTTC
>TRBV11-3|TRBJ2-2|few|.
CASSPYSTGELFF
TGTGCCAGCAGCCCCTACAGTACCGGGGAGCTGTTTTTT
>TRBV19|TRBJ1-2|.|.
CASRDGGTWGYTF
TGTGCCAGTAGGGACGGCGGGACTTGGGGCTACACCTTC